This T cell receptor (beta chain) was sequenced for a study of shared clonotypes between healthy human individuals. The investigators split CD4+ cells into a CD45RA+ naive subset and a CD45RA-negative memory subset. Clones were sequenced by immunoSEQ multiplex PCR, and TCRdb holds only the in-frame ones, with some missing. Of 850,000 to 1,100,000 clones listed, roughly 80% are singletons. This CDR3 region has 14 residues. Germline assignment: CDR1 SGDLS and CDR2 YYNGEE. V was pared by 0 bases and J by 2 bases, with 9 bases between. The sample taken for sequencing was memory CD4+ T cells from PBMCs. Subset denoted: CD45RA-negative fraction. This TCR was sampled from a man aged 18 to 30 in good health. Some clones in this sample may be carry-over from other donors' samples. This chain connects TRBV9 to TRBJ2-7; D is unresolved. The CDR3 bases are TGTGCCAGCAGCGTAGACTTGGTGACCTACGAGCAGTACTTC. This codes for CASSVDLVTYEQYF. Full variable domain (missing parts from reference TRBV9 and TRBJ2-7): DSGVTQTPKHLITATGQRVTLRCSPRSGDLSVYWYQQSLDQGLQFLIQYYNGEERAKGNILERFSAQQFPDLHSELNLSSLELGDSALYFCASSVDLVTYEQYFGPGTRLTVT.